These 24 T cell receptor beta chains share one sample of origin, sequenced in a study of blood T cell repertoires in COVID-19. The repertoire was sequenced with immunoSEQ multiplex PCR; TCRdb's copy has only in-frame clones and lacks some. Among 87,000 or so clones listed, about 90% were seen once. Sequencing used peripheral blood. These TCRs come from a woman between 50 and 59 years old with active or convalescent COVID-19.

V gene TRBV19 combines with J gene TRBJ1-2, with D possibly being TRBD1 (5 bases). The CDR3 is 14 amino acids. Trimming left V 6 bases short and J 4 bases short, with 15 bases between. Germline V gene lookup returns CDR1 LNHDA and CDR2 SQIVND (reference sequence). The CDR3 here is CASSPAGTPYGYTF. CDR3 nucleotides: TGTGCCAGTAGCCCAGCGGGGACGCCCTATGGCTACACCTTC.

The chain employs TRBV5-1 and TRBJ2-5; D is perhaps TRBD1 (5 bases). The CDR3 is 13 residues long. CDR1 and CDR2 (germline): SGHRS, YFSETQ. With 7 bases removed from V and 2 bases from J, the gap between germline ends came to 12 bases. CDR3 in amino acids: CASGVGVQETQYF. The CDR3 nucleotides are TGCGCCAGCGGTGTAGGGGTTCAAGAGACCCAGTACTTC.

The chain employs TRBV10-3 and TRBJ2-7; the match to TRBD1 covers 7 bases. Trimming cost V 7 bases and J 5 bases; bases outside gene matches: 5. Germline loops: CDR1 ENHRY, CDR2 SYGVKD. The CDR3 contains 12 residues. CDR3 bases: TGTGCCATCAACAGGGGTGTCAACGAGCAGTACTTC. Translating gives CAINRGVNEQYF.

The chain uses TRBV28 and TRBJ1-1, with 9 nucleotides matching TRBD1. Germline V CDR1 and CDR2: MDHEN, SYDVKM. With V trimmed by 6 bases and J by 1 base, 3 bases remained unmatched. The CDR3 consists of 14 residues. CDR3 in amino acids: CASRLQGANTEAFF. The CDR3 nucleotides are TGTGCCAGCAGGCTACAGGGGGCGAACACTGAAGCTTTCTTT.

This sequence joins TRBV7-2 and TRBJ2-2; D is possibly TRBD2 (6 bases). V was trimmed by 1 base and J by 2 bases, leaving 14 bases between them. Germline lookup yields CDR1 SGHTA and CDR2 FQGNSA. The CDR3 loop spans 17 amino acids. The CDR3 region has the DNA TGTGCCAGCAGCTTAGTAGGCGGGACGGGTAACACCGGGGAGCTGTTTTTT. The encoded protein is CASSLVGGTGNTGELFF. Together with reference TRBV7-2 and TRBJ2-2, the CDR3 gives the full variable domain: GAGVSQSPSNKVTEKGKDVELRCDPISGHTALYWYRQSLGQGLEFLIYFQGNSAPDKSGLPSDRFSAERTGGSVSTLTIQRTQQEDSAVYLCASSLVGGTGNTGELFFGEGSRLTVL.

The chain links TRBV7-6 to TRBJ2-7, with D unresolved. Germline CDR1 SGHVS, CDR2 FNYEAQ. The CDR3 consists of 17 residues. Trimming took 5 bases from V and 6 from J, leaving 26 bases between them. The CDR3 DNA follows: TGTGCCAGCAGCCCCCTCGCGGCGGTCGGTCTCGCCTTCGAGCAGTACTTC. This sequence encodes CASSPLAAVGLAFEQYF.

The chain carries TRBV9 and TRBJ2-1; maybe TRBD1 (6 bases). CDR1 and CDR2 from the germline V gene are SGDLS and YYNGEE. CDR3 length: 17 residues. V lost 0 bases, J lost 4 bases, and 17 bases lay in between. The CDR3 spells CASSVAMGGGIYNEQFF. The CDR3 DNA sequence: TGTGCCAGCAGCGTAGCTATGGGTGGGGGCATTTACAATGAGCAGTTCTTC.

This clone was seen a single time. The chain combines TRBV6-5 with TRBJ2-5, with 10 bases matching TRBD1. The CDR3 has 14 amino acids. CDR1 and CDR2 from the germline V gene are MNHEY and SVGAGI. Trimming cost V 6 bases and J 4 bases; bases outside gene matches: 5. The DNA of the CDR3 is TGTGCCAGCAGGGAGACAGGGGGCGCAGAGACCCAGTACTTC. This gives the protein CASRETGGAETQYF.

Details on this clone: The junction differs from germline at one of its ends, possibly a read error. This chain joins TRBV7-8 and TRBJ1-3; D is unresolved. Germline lookup yields CDR1 SGHVS and CDR2 FQNEAQ. The CDR3 runs 13 residues. The CDR3 coding sequence is TGTACCAGCAGCGACGGAGCTGGAAACACCATATATTTT. The encoded protein is CTSSDGAGNTIYF. Full variable domain (rest looked up from reference TRBV7-8 and TRBJ1-3): GAGVSQSPRYKVAKRGQDVALRCDPISGHVSLFWYQQALGQGPEFLTYFQNEAQLDKSGLPSDRFFAERPEGSVSTLKIQRTQQEDSAVYLCTSSDGAGNTIYFGEGSWLTVV.

The sample holds one count of this clone. CDR3 in amino acids: CAWTASGAYEQYF. The CDR3 nucleotides read TGTGCCTGGACAGCAAGCGGGGCTTACGAGCAGTACTTC. This chain uses TRBV30 with TRBJ2-7; 7 nucleotides align to TRBD2. V shed 4 bases and J 4 bases; nucleotides not matched to a gene: 7. CDR3 size: 13 residues. From germline, CDR1 is GTSNPN and CDR2 SVGIG (reference sequence).

The chain uses TRBV5-1 and TRBJ2-4, with 10 positions matching TRBD1. CDR3 length equals 19 residues. V was clipped by 2 bases and J by 2 bases; unmatched bases: 13. Per germline, CDR1 SGHRS and CDR2 YFSETQ. The CDR3 region has the DNA TGCGCCAGCAGCTTCCGGGACAGGGGTTCAATTTCGTCCAAAAACATTCAGTACTTC. Translating it yields CASSFRDRGSISSKNIQYF.

This clone was seen only once. The chain joins TRBV5-4 to TRBJ1-2; D gene unclear. The germline V gene has CDR1 SGHNT and CDR2 YYREEE (reference sequence). This CDR3 has 14 amino acids. Trimming stripped 4 bases from V and 0 bases from J, with 10 bases between. The CDR3 here is CASSPGIANYGYTF. The CDR3 DNA is TGTGCCAGCAGCCCCGGTATAGCTAACTATGGCTACACCTTC. Combining the CDR3 with reference TRBV5-4 and TRBJ1-2 gives the whole variable domain ETGVTQSPTHLIKTRGQQVTLRCSSQSGHNTVSWYQQALGQGPQFIFQYYREEENGRGNFPPRFSGLQFPNYSSELNVNALELDDSALYLCASSPGIANYGYTFGSGTRLTVV.

The rearrangement joins TRBV7-2 to TRBJ2-1, with 8 bases that match TRBD2. This CDR3 has 15 amino acids. V gave up 3 bases and J gave up 1 base; unmatched junction bases: 2. Germline V gene data show CDR1 as SGHTA and CDR2 as FQGNSA. The CDR3 DNA is TGTGCCAGCAGCTTTGAGCGGGGGTCCTACAATGAGCAGTTCTTC. Translating it yields CASSFERGSYNEQFF.

The CDR3 sequence: CASRVGTGAGYGYTF. The DNA for the CDR3 is TGTGCCAGCAGGGTCGGGACAGGAGCTGGCTATGGCTACACCTTC. V is TRBV6-5 and J is TRBJ1-2, with 8 bases that match TRBD1. Trimming took 6 bases from V and 4 from J; bases not matched to a gene: 10. This CDR3 has 15 residues. Germline V lookup: CDR1 MNHEY, CDR2 SVGAGI.

The CDR3 loop reads CASSLSSVRSTEAFF. CDR3 nucleotides: TGTGCCAGCAGCTTGAGTTCGGTTCGCTCCACTGAAGCTTTCTTT. This chain connects TRBV5-4 to TRBJ1-1, with D hard to call. The CDR3 runs 15 residues. Per the germline V gene, CDR1 is SGHNT and CDR2 is YYREEE (reference sequence). V was cut by 1 base and J by 4 bases, with 14 bases left in between.

This chain links TRBV18 with TRBJ1-2; a possible D gene is TRBD1 (5 bases). The CDR3 totals 15 residues. Per the germline V gene, CDR1 is KGHSH and CDR2 is LQKENI. The V end lost 3 bases, the J end lost 5 bases, and 16 bases lay between the germline ends. The CDR3 spells CASSPRRWGSYGYTF. Written as DNA, the CDR3 is TGTGCCAGCTCACCGCGGAGATGGGGCTCATATGGCTACACCTTC.

CDR3 nucleotides: TGTGCCAGCGCTACCGGGACAGGGGTAGGTGAAGCTTTCTTT. This codes for CASATGTGVGEAFF. The chain combines TRBV19 with TRBJ1-1, with 10 positions matching TRBD1. With 9 bases clipped from V and 7 bases from J, the junction kept 11 bases outside the gene matches. Germline loops: CDR1 LNHDA, CDR2 SQIVND (reference sequence). The CDR3 totals 14 residues. The full variable domain, completed using reference TRBV19 and TRBJ1-1, is DGGITQSPKYLFRKEGQNVTLSCEQNLNHDAMYWYRQDPGQGLRLIYYSQIVNDFQKGDIAEGYSVSREKKESFPLTVTSAQKNPTAFYLCASATGTGVGEAFFGQGTRLTVV.

The V and J genes are TRBV5-1 and TRBJ1-1, with D uncertain. The CDR3 consists of 12 residues. V lost 5 bases, J lost 1 base, and 6 bases lay in between. Germline lookup yields CDR1 SGHRS and CDR2 YFSETQ. In DNA form, the CDR3 reads TGCGCCAGCAGAGAGGGGAACACTGAAGCTTTCTTT. Amino acid sequence: CASREGNTEAFF.

The V and J genes are TRBV9 and TRBJ2-3; TRBD1 agrees at 7 bases. The CDR3 totals 16 residues. Per the germline V gene, CDR1 is SGDLS and CDR2 is YYNGEE. V was clipped by 4 bases and J by 0 bases; unmatched bases: 8. The CDR3 loop reads CASSTGTDPSTDTQYF. The CDR3 DNA is TGTGCCAGCAGCACGGGGACAGACCCTAGCACAGATACGCAGTATTTT.

This chain joins TRBV7-9 and TRBJ2-3, with D perhaps matching TRBD2 (5 bases). The CDR3 length is 15 residues. In germline, CDR1 is SEHNR, CDR2 FQNEAQ (reference sequence). The ends were cut back, 2 bases at V and 0 bases at J, with 9 bases in the middle. CDR3 protein: CASSLIRTSTDTQYF. The CDR3 DNA follows: TGTGCCAGCAGCTTAATACGGACTAGCACAGATACGCAGTATTTT. Variable domain in full (rest from reference TRBV7-9 and TRBJ2-3): DTGVSQNPRHKITKRGQNVTFRCDPISEHNRLYWYRQTLGQGPEFLTYFQNEAQLEKSRLLSDRFSAERPKGSFSTLEIQRTEQGDSAMYLCASSLIRTSTDTQYFGPGTRLTVL.

As for this clone: The conserved phenylalanine or tryptophan normally closing the CDR3 is absent here, so this likely arose from a read error. The limits of the CDR3 on the DNA are not certain, so only TCRdb's listed CDR3 is given. The chain joins TRBV7-3 to TRBJ1-2. The CDR3 contains 11 residues when both ends are counted. Per germline, CDR1 SGHTA and CDR2 FQGTGA. The CDR3 here is CASSLPTGSRD.

The rearrangement links TRBV6-6 to TRBJ2-7; 7 bases align to TRBD1. Trimming took 10 bases from V and 1 from J; bases not matched to a gene: 7. The CDR3 length is 13 residues. Germline V gene sequence: CDR1 MNHNY, CDR2 SVGAGI (reference sequence). The CDR3 DNA reads as TGTGCCATCGCGCCGGGACAGTCCTACGAGCAGTACTTC. Amino acid sequence: CAIAPGQSYEQYF.

The rearrangement joins TRBV11-2 to TRBJ1-2; possible D gene TRBD1, 5 bases. Germline V gives CDR1 SGHAT, CDR2 FQNNGV. V was shortened by 5 bases and J by 8 bases, with 15 bases between the two germline ends. The length of the CDR3 is 13 residues. The CDR3 spells CASSLGGDRGYTF. CDR3 nucleotide sequence: TGTGCCAGCAGCCTGGGGGGGGACCGGGGCTACACCTTC. The full variable domain, rest sourced from reference TRBV11-2 and TRBJ1-2, is EAGVAQSPRYKIIEKRQSVAFWCNPISGHATLYWYQQILGQGPKLLIQFQNNGVVDDSQLPKDRFSAERLKGVDSTLKIQPAKLEDSAVYLCASSLGGDRGYTFGSGTRLTVV.

The count of this clone is one. The J gene is TRBJ1-1, the V gene TRBV6-5; D perhaps matches TRBD1 (5 bases). This CDR3 is 12 amino acids long. V lost 6 bases and J lost 4, with 9 bases in between. Germline CDR1 MNHEY, CDR2 SVGAGI. In DNA form, the CDR3 reads TGTGCCAGCAGCTTTAGGGGCACTGAAGCTTTCTTT. Translation: CASSFRGTEAFF.